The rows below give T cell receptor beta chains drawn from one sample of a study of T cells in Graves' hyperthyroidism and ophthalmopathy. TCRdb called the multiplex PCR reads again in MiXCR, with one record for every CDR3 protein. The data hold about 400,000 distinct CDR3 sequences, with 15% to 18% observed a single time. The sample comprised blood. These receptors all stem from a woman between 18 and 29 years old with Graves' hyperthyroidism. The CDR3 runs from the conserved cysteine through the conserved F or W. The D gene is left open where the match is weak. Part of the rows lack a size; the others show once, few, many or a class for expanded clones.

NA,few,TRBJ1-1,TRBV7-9,TGTGCCAGCAGAGAAGTTGCCTGGTACGGCACTGAAGCTTTCTTT,CASREVAWYGTEAFF
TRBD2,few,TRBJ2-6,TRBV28,TGTGCCAGCCTTGGGGGGGATACTGGGGCCAACGTCCTGACTTTC,CASLGGDTGANVLTF
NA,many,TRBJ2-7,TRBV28,TGTGCCAGCAGTTCCTACTACGAGCAGTACTTC,CASSSYYEQYF
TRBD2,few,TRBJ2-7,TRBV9,TGTGCCAGCAGCGTAGGAATTAGCGGGGGACCTTACGAGCAGTACTTC,CASSVGISGGPYEQYF
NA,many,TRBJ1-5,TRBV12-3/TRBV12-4,TGTGCCAGCAGTTTAGCGCAGGGTCAGCCCCAGCATTTT,CASSLAQGQPQHF
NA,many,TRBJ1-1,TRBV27,TGTGCCAGCAGTGGGAGTCTGCCCCACACTGAAGCTTTCTTT,CASSGSLPHTEAFF
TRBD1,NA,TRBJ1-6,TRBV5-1,TGCGCCAGCAGCTTGGGACAGGGGGCGCAGGGGAATTCACCCCTCCACTTT,CASSLGQGAQGNSPLHF
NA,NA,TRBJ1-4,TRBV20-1,TGCAGTGCTAGTGTCATTGGCGGCCAGAACCGTGAAAAACTGTTTTTT,CSASVIGGQNREKLFF
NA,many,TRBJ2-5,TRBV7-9,TGTGCCAGCAGATATATCCCTAGCGAAGGGGAGACCCAGTACTTC,CASRYIPSEGETQYF
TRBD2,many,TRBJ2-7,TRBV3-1,TGTGCCAGCAGCCAAGGTAGCGGGGGGTCCTACGAGCAGTACTTC,CASSQGSGGSYEQYF
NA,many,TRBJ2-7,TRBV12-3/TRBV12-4,TGTGCCAGCAGTTGGGCTGAGTCCTACGAGCAGTACTTC,CASSWAESYEQYF
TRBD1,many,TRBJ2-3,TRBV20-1,TGCAGTGCCGACAGGGGGCGCGGCACAGATACGCAGTATTTT,CSADRGRGTDTQYF
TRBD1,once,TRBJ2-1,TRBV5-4,TGTGCCAGCAGCCCCACAGGGGGCGCGGCGAGGTACAATGAGCAGTTCTTC,CASSPTGGAARYNEQFF
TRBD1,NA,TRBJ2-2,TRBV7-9,TGTGCCAGCAGCTTAGACGGGACAGAGAGGAACACCGGGGAGCTGTTTTTT,CASSLDGTERNTGELFF
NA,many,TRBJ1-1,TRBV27,TGTGCCAGCAGTTTAGGGAACAGGGCGAACACTGAAGCTTTCTTT,CASSLGNRANTEAFF
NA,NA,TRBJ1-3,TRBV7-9,TGTGCCAGCAGCGCGGCCTTAGCCTCTGGAAACACCATATATTTT,CASSAALASGNTIYF
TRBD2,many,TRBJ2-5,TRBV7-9,TGTGCCAGCAGATTCACACTAGCGGGGGGGCAAGAGACCCAGTACTTC,CASRFTLAGGQETQYF
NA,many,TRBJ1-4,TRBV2,TGTGCCAGCAGCCCACTCCCGGGGGCCCCAAAACTGTTTTTT,CASSPLPGAPKLFF
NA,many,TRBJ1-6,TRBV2,TGTGCCAGCAGTCTCTCGACAGCGATCTATAATTCACCCCTCCACTTT,CASSLSTAIYNSPLHF
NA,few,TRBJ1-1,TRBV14,TGTGCCAGCAGCCTCGGCCGAAGCACTGAAGCTTTCTTT,CASSLGRSTEAFF
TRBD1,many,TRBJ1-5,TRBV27,TGTGCCAGCAGTTTATCGGGAGGGGGCGCCGTGGTAAATCAGCCCCAGCATTTT,CASSLSGGGAVVNQPQHF
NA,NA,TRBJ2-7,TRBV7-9,TGTGCCAGCAGCCGTACCGAGTCAGCCTTCGAGCAGTACTTC,CASSRTESAFEQYF
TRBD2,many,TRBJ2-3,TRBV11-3,TGTGCCAGCAGCTTAGGCGGGAGCGTCACAGATACGCAGTATTTT,CASSLGGSVTDTQYF
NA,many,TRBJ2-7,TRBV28,TGTGCCAGCACCATCCCCGGTCAGAGATACGAGCAGTACTTC,CASTIPGQRYEQYF
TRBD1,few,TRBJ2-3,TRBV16,TGTGCCAGCAGCCAAACGGGACAGATCTATCACACAGATACGCAGTATTTT,CASSQTGQIYHTDTQYF
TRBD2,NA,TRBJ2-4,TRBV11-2,TGTGCCAGCAGCTCCGGACTAGCGGGAGCCAAAAACATTCAGTACTTC,CASSSGLAGAKNIQYF
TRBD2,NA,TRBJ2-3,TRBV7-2,TGTGCCAGCAGCTTAGATATTAGCGGGGGGGGCGGCACAGATACGCAGTATTTT,CASSLDISGGGGTDTQYF
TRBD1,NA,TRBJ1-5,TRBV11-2,TGTGCCAGCAGCTTACACAAGGGGGCCGGCAATCAGCCCCAGCATTTT,CASSLHKGAGNQPQHF
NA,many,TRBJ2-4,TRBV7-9,TGTGCCAGCAGCCCAGCACTTGGGGGCGCCGTCAAAAACATTCAGTACTTC,CASSPALGGAVKNIQYF
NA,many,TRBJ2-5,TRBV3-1,TGTGCCAGCAGCCAAGGGCTAGGGCGGGACAGCGGTGAGACCCAGTACTTC,CASSQGLGRDSGETQYF
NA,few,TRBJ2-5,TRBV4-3,TGCGCCAGCAGCCAAGATATGGTCCAGCCCCAAGAGACCCAGTACTTC,CASSQDMVQPQETQYF
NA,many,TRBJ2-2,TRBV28,TGTGCCAGCAGCGTATTAAGAGGGCGCACCGGGGAGCTGTTTTTT,CASSVLRGRTGELFF
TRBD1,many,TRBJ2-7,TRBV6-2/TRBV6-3,TGTGCCACGACGGACAGGGGCGGGGATCGGGGCGAGCAGTACTTC,CATTDRGGDRGEQYF
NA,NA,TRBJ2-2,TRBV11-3,TGTGCCAGCAGCTTAGAAACCGGGGCCAGGGAGCTGTTTTTT,CASSLETGARELFF
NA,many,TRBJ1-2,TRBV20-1,TGCAGTGCTAGAGACAACGCGGTTGGCTACACCTTC,CSARDNAVGYTF
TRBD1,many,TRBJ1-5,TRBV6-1,TGTGCCAGCAGTGACCAGGGACAGCAAAATCAGCCCCAGCATTTT,CASSDQGQQNQPQHF
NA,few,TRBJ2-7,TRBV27,TGTGCCAGCACCATCTCCGGGACAAGCATCTACGAGCAGTACTTC,CASTISGTSIYEQYF
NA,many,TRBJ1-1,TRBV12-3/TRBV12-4,TGTGCCAGCAGTTTGATCAGGGGCACTGAAGCTTTCTTT,CASSLIRGTEAFF
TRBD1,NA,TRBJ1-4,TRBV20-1,TGCAGTGCTAGAGGAATAGGACAGGGTTTTAATGAAAAACTGTTTTTT,CSARGIGQGFNEKLFF
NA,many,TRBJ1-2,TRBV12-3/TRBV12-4,TGTGCCAGCAGTTCCCCCCAAATGGGGGGAATAGTCTATGGCTACACCTTC,CASSSPQMGGIVYGYTF
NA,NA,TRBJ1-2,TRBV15,TGTGCCACCAGCAGAGACAGGGGCTACACCTTC,CATSRDRGYTF
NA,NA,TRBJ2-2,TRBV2,TGTGCCAGCAGTCTGACTGGCCTGGAAGCCGGGGAGCTGGTTTTT,CASSLTGLEAGELVF
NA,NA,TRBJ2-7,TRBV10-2,TGCGCCAGCAGTGAGAGGGACATGCGCTACGAGCAGTACTTC,CASSERDMRYEQYF